These 9 T cell receptor beta chains came from one sample sequenced in a study of T cells in localized non-small cell lung cancer. Here immunoSEQ multiplex PCR was the method, and the copy in TCRdb shows in-frame clones only, minus some. The table includes about 28,000 clones, 85% to 90% detected once. The sample in question was peripheral blood, obtained before any cancer treatment. The receptors were gathered from a woman aged 18 to 49 with stage I lung adenocarcinoma.

The sample holds one count of this clone. The chain links TRBV11-2 to TRBJ1-1, with D possibly TRBD1 on 5 matching bases. This CDR3 is built from 15 residues. CDR1 SGHAT and CDR2 FQNNGV come from the germline V gene. V gave up 1 base and J gave up 4 bases, with 13 bases separating them. The CDR3 loop is CASSLVPGGSTEAFF. The CDR3 DNA follows: TGTGCCAGCAGCTTAGTCCCGGGGGGGAGCACTGAAGCTTTCTTT.

This clone was picked up a small number of times. The V call is TRBV27, the J call TRBJ1-2, with D possibly matching TRBD1 (6 bases). V was cut by 1 base and J by 6 bases, with 12 bases left in between. Per germline, CDR1 MNHEY and CDR2 SMNVEV (reference sequence). This CDR3 is built from 14 residues. As DNA, the CDR3 is TGTGCCAGCAGTTTATGGAACAGGGTAAATGGCTACACCTTC. This encodes CASSLWNRVNGYTF.

This chain connects TRBV7-3 to TRBJ2-1; TRBD1 matches 11 bases. The CDR3 spans 19 residues. The V gene's germline CDR1 is SGHTA and CDR2 FQGTGA. V shed 0 bases and J 5 bases; nucleotides not matched to a gene: 12. The CDR3 reads CASSLTPWAGQGVNNEQFF. CDR3 coding DNA: TGTGCCAGCAGCTTAACCCCTTGGGCGGGACAGGGGGTCAACAATGAGCAGTTCTTC.

V usage is TRBV19 and J usage is TRBJ2-7, with TRBD1 as a possible D gene (6 bases). Between the trimmed V and J ends, which lost 4 bases and 0 bases, there was a span of 16 bases. Germline V gene lookup returns CDR1 LNHDA and CDR2 SQIVND (reference sequence). CDR3 length: 16 residues. CDR3 amino acids: CASSNQGWPDSYEQYF. CDR3 coding DNA: TGTGCCAGTAGTAACCAGGGGTGGCCCGACTCCTACGAGCAGTACTTC.

This clone appeared once. V usage is TRBV4-1 and J usage is TRBJ2-3; perhaps TRBD2 as D (6 bases). Germline V gene lookup returns CDR1 MGHRA and CDR2 YSYEKL. V shed 0 bases and J shed 0 bases, with 16 bases lying between them. The CDR3 consists of 18 residues. The chain's CDR3 is CASSQDLFGGISTDTQYF. The DNA for the CDR3 is TGCGCCAGCAGCCAAGATTTATTCGGCGGGATTAGCACAGATACGCAGTATTTT.

J is TRBJ2-7 and V is TRBV18; 12 bases are a match to TRBD2. Germline assignment: CDR1 KGHSH and CDR2 LQKENI. This CDR3 is 15 amino acids long. Germline trimming cut 6 bases from V and 5 bases from J; bases unmatched to any gene: 8. CDR3 residues: CASSLAGGTRNEQYF. CDR3 sequence (DNA): TGTGCCAGCTCGCTAGCGGGAGGGACACGTAACGAGCAGTACTTC.

This clone showed up just a few times. This chain connects TRBV6-1 to TRBJ2-3; 7 bases match TRBD2. CDR1 is MNHNS and CDR2 is SASEGT in the germline V gene. J gave up 0 bases and V 6 bases, and 6 bases lay outside the gene matches. The CDR3 loop spans 15 amino acids. CDR3 sequence reads: CASSRFSGSTDTQYF. CDR3 DNA sequence: TGTGCCAGCAGCCGATTTAGCGGGAGCACAGATACGCAGTATTTT.

V and J are TRBV6-5 and TRBJ2-5; D is undetermined. The CDR3 sequence is 15 residues long. V was cut by 2 bases and J by 0 bases, with 10 bases left in between. Germline V gives CDR1 MNHEY, CDR2 SVGAGI. Here the CDR3 DNA reads TGTGCCAGCAGTTACGGGGTCCCATACCAAGAGACCCAGTACTTC. Its translation is CASSYGVPYQETQYF.

The V call is TRBV11-2, the J call TRBJ2-2, with D possibly being TRBD1 (6 bases). Trimming pared 1 base from V and 7 bases from J, leaving 22 bases between. This CDR3 has 18 amino acids. Germline V lookup: CDR1 SGHAT, CDR2 FQNNGV. This CDR3 is CASSLGRNSRGSDGELFF. The CDR3 DNA follows: TGTGCCAGCAGCTTAGGAAGAAACAGCAGGGGCTCTGACGGGGAGCTGTTTTTT.